The T cell receptor beta chain described here comes from a study of graft-versus-host responses after intestinal transplantation. Study-wide points: GvH clones detected in recipient marrow included some appearing first in ileum or blood. Graft-donor T cell macrochimerism coincided with high graft-versus-host to host-versus-graft clonal ratios in allografts.

Libraries were prepared by immunoSEQ multiplex PCR; TCRdb keeps only in-frame clonotypes and omits some of them. The table has more than 10,000 clones, around 83% seen once. CDR3 size: 15 residues. Germline assignment: CDR1 MNHNS and CDR2 SASEGT. J was trimmed by 0 bases and V by 1 base; bases with no gene match: 0. This clone was seen more than once but under ten times. Its antigen is as yet unknown. Other DNA sequences from this sample encode an identical CDR3 as well. This rearrangement joins TRBV6-1 to TRBJ2-7, with 10 nucleotides matching TRBD2. Specimen: PBMCs, collected about 130 days after transplant. The receptor was isolated from a human patient who received an intestinal transplant, so some T cells may come from the graft donor. The CDR3 loop is CASSEGTSGSYEQYF. The CDR3 region has the DNA TGTGCCAGCAGTGAAGGGACTAGCGGCTCCTACGAGCAGTACTTC.